This is a list of T cell receptor beta chains from one sample in a study of identical twins. Using its own MiXCR run on the 5' RACE reads, TCRdb lists one record per CDR3 protein. The table includes about 240,000 distinct CDR3 sequences, 9.5% to 15% detected once. The data also belong to a second study, concerning yellow fever vaccine responses in identical twins.

Sequencing used memory (CD45RO+) T cells sorted from blood. These receptors were collected from a woman aged 18-35 years in good health. Each CDR3 is given with its conserved first and last residue. The order of the fields is J gene, clone size, V gene, D gene, CDR3 protein, CDR3 DNA. A D gene is named only where the DNA matches it firmly. Clone size is shown for a subset of rows, as once, few, many or a class of expanded clone.

TRBJ2-7	few	TRBV7-9	-	CASSPSQGFSYEQYF	TGTGCCAGCAGCCCTTCTCAGGGGTTCTCCTACGAGCAGTACTTC
TRBJ1-1	many	TRBV15	-	CATSTQGFVNTEAFF	TGTGCCACCAGCACTCAGGGTTTCGTGAACACTGAAGCTTTCTTT
TRBJ2-2	many	TRBV20-1	-	CSARDFRAVTGELFF	TGCAGTGCTAGAGATTTTAGGGCGGTAACCGGGGAGCTGTTTTTT
TRBJ2-1	-	TRBV5-6	-	CASSSDISTYNEQFF	TGTGCCAGCAGCTCGGACATTAGTACCTACAATGAGCAGTTCTTC
TRBJ2-2	-	TRBV7-2	-	CAGSGQRNTGELFF	TGTGCCGGGTCGGGGCAGCGCAACACCGGGGAGCTGTTTTTT
TRBJ2-7	few	TRBV7-2	-	CASSLGSSYYEQYF	TGTGCCAGCAGCTTAGGTTCAAGCTACTACGAGCAGTACTTC
TRBJ2-5	-	TRBV5-4	TRBD2	CASSFRTSGSGETQYF	TGTGCCAGCAGCTTCCGGACTAGCGGGAGTGGAGAGACCCAGTACTTC
TRBJ2-3	-	TRBV12-3/TRBV12-4	TRBD2	CASSSSGGVNTQYF	TGTGCCAGCAGTTCTAGCGGGGGGGTAAATACGCAGTATTTT
TRBJ2-5	few	TRBV6-2/TRBV6-3	TRBD1	CASTKRTGQETQYF	TGTGCCAGCACTAAGAGGACAGGACAAGAGACCCAGTACTTC
TRBJ2-3	-	TRBV7-9	TRBD1	CASSSGQGNTDTQYF	TGTGCCAGCAGCTCGGGACAGGGCAACACAGATACGCAGTATTTT
TRBJ2-7	few	TRBV4-1	-	CASSYRDMGQYSVSEQYF	TGCGCCAGCAGCTACCGGGACATGGGTCAATATTCGGTCTCCGAGCAGTACTTC
TRBJ2-7	-	TRBV27	-	CASKVLDRPSYEQYF	TGTGCCAGCAAAGTCTTGGATCGGCCCTCCTACGAGCAGTACTTC
TRBJ2-3	-	TRBV7-9	-	CASSLAPDRPSDVTQYF	TGTGCCAGCAGCTTAGCCCCCGACAGGCCTAGCGATGTTACGCAGTATTTT
TRBJ2-4	-	TRBV7-2	TRBD1	CASSLDRERDIQYF	TGTGCCAGCAGCCTGGACAGGGAGAGAGACATTCAGTACTTC
TRBJ2-3	many	TRBV5-1	TRBD2	CASRSGLAGVSTDTQYF	TGCGCCAGCAGATCGGGACTAGCGGGGGTCAGCACAGATACGCAGTATTTT
TRBJ1-2	-	TRBV30	-	CAWSVGGSYGYTF	TGTGCCTGGAGTGTCGGGGGTTCCTATGGCTACACCTTC
TRBJ1-2	few	TRBV5-6	-	CASSVDKYGYTF	TGTGCCAGCAGCGTGGACAAATATGGCTACACCTTC
TRBJ2-7	-	TRBV24-1	TRBD1	CATSPRGTHYEQYF	TGTGCCACCAGTCCCAGGGGGACACACTACGAGCAGTACTTC
TRBJ2-2	few	TRBV28	TRBD1	CASSSVRDRLRAGELFF	TGTGCCAGCAGTTCGGTCCGGGACAGGTTAAGGGCCGGGGAGCTGTTTTTT
TRBJ1-1	few	TRBV3-1	-	CASSQESVNTEAFF	TGTGCCAGCAGCCAAGAGAGTGTGAACACTGAAGCTTTCTTT
TRBJ2-5	once	TRBV7-8	-	CASSPPGRQTQYF	TGTGCCAGCAGCCCGCCGGGTAGGCAGACCCAGTACTTC
TRBJ2-7	few	TRBV7-8	-	CASSLAGTPTDEQYF	TGTGCCAGCAGCTTAGCCGGGACACCCACCGACGAGCAGTACTTC
TRBJ2-7	-	TRBV29-1	TRBD1	CSVYRQGVDYEQYF	TGCAGCGTTTATCGGCAGGGGGTGGACTACGAGCAGTACTTC
TRBJ2-2	many	TRBV11-2	TRBD1	CASSYDRVPGELFF	TGTGCCAGCAGCTATGACAGGGTACCCGGGGAGCTGTTTTTT
TRBJ2-4	few	TRBV15	TRBD1	CATSGTGMKNIQYF	TGTGCCACCAGCGGGACAGGGATGAAAAACATTCAGTACTTC
TRBJ2-1	-	TRBV12-3/TRBV12-4	-	CASSLAQAGDYNEQFF	TGTGCCAGCAGTTTAGCGCAGGCAGGAGACTACAATGAGCAGTTCTTC
TRBJ2-1	many	TRBV12-3/TRBV12-4	TRBD2	CACGRGNEQFF	TGTGCCTGCGGGAGGGGAAATGAGCAGTTCTTC
TRBJ2-7	few	TRBV7-2	TRBD2	CASKEAGSYEQYF	TGTGCCAGCAAAGAAGCGGGATCTTACGAGCAGTACTTC
TRBJ2-1	-	TRBV19	TRBD2	CASSMGGTPYNEQFF	TGTGCCAGTAGTATGGGAGGGACCCCCTACAATGAGCAGTTCTTC
TRBJ2-1	many	TRBV4-3	-	CASSQETGGQNNEQFF	TGCGCCAGCAGCCAAGAAACCGGGGGTCAAAACAATGAGCAGTTCTTC
TRBJ2-7	many	TRBV12-3/TRBV12-4	-	CASSSTGLSGGYF	TGTGCCAGCAGTTCTACCGGTCTTAGCGGCGGGTACTTC
TRBJ2-2	many	TRBV5-1	TRBD2	CASSSREGNTGELFF	TGCGCCAGCAGCTCGCGGGAGGGCAACACCGGGGAGCTGTTTTTT
TRBJ2-7	few	TRBV20-1	-	CSARLTYEQYF	TGCAGTGCTAGACTTACCTACGAGCAGTACTTC
TRBJ2-5	few	TRBV29-1	-	CSVEFGYQETQYF	TGCAGCGTTGAGTTCGGCTATCAAGAGACCCAGTACTTC
TRBJ1-2	many	TRBV29-1	-	CSVDVHYGYTF	TGCAGCGTTGATGTGCACTATGGCTACACCTTC
TRBJ2-7	-	TRBV28	-	CASSSGTFGEQYF	TGTGCCAGCAGTTCAGGGACATTCGGGGAGCAGTACTTC
TRBJ1-1	few	TRBV12-3/TRBV12-4	-	CASSRNQNTEAFF	TGTGCCAGCAGTCGAAATCAAAACACTGAAGCTTTCTTT
TRBJ2-5	few	TRBV5-1	-	CASSASNPRETQYF	TGCGCCAGCAGCGCCTCTAATCCCCGGGAGACCCAGTACTTC
TRBJ2-5	many	TRBV7-2	-	CASSPEGTQYF	TGTGCCAGCAGTCCAGAGGGGACCCAGTACTTC
TRBJ2-1	-	TRBV20-1	TRBD1	CSARSGTGAFNEQFF	TGCAGTGCTAGGTCCGGGACAGGGGCGTTCAATGAGCAGTTCTTC
TRBJ2-3	-	TRBV19	-	CASSTGRGDTQYF	TGTGCCAGTAGTACGGGGAGAGGAGATACGCAGTATTTT
TRBJ2-5	-	TRBV7-9	-	CASSASTETQYF	TGTGCCAGCAGCGCATCAACAGAGACCCAGTACTTC
TRBJ2-1	few	TRBV29-1	TRBD2	CSVEGRGAYNEQFF	TGCAGCGTCGAAGGGCGGGGGGCCTACAATGAGCAGTTCTTC
TRBJ2-1	few	TRBV7-9	TRBD1	CASSLGQGVSDEQFF	TGTGCCAGCAGCCTAGGACAGGGGGTTAGTGATGAGCAGTTCTTC
TRBJ2-1	-	TRBV19	-	CASSILGNEQFF	TGTGCCAGTAGTATACTAGGGAATGAGCAGTTCTTC
TRBJ2-5	-	TRBV7-9	TRBD1	CASSLTGAGETQYF	TGTGCCAGCAGCTTAACAGGGGCAGGAGAGACCCAGTACTTC
TRBJ2-1	-	TRBV5-8	TRBD2	CASSRLAGLSYNEQFF	TGTGCCAGCAGCCGCCTAGCGGGCCTCTCCTACAATGAGCAGTTCTTC
TRBJ2-7	-	TRBV25-1	-	CASSEWVVGAYEQYF	TGTGCCAGCAGTGAATGGGTAGTTGGGGCCTACGAGCAGTACTTC
TRBJ2-4	many	TRBV4-3	TRBD2	CASSQTPGLAGGDIQYF	TGCGCCAGCAGCCAGACTCCGGGACTAGCGGGAGGGGACATTCAGTACTTC
TRBJ1-1	few	TRBV28	-	CASSPPTANTEAFF	TGTGCCAGCAGTCCCCCGACAGCGAACACTGAAGCTTTCTTT
TRBJ1-5	many	TRBV12-3/TRBV12-4	-	CASSPGGDQPQHF	TGTGCCAGCAGTCCGGGGGGCGATCAGCCCCAGCATTTT
TRBJ2-3	few	TRBV12-3/TRBV12-4	-	CASSLGGYGTDTQYF	TGTGCCAGCAGTTTAGGGGGTTATGGTACAGATACGCAGTATTTT
TRBJ2-1	few	TRBV20-1	TRBD1	CSARSGTGMNEQFF	TGCAGTGCTAGATCCGGGACAGGGATGAATGAGCAGTTCTTC
TRBJ2-1	-	TRBV30	TRBD2	CAWSVQGTSRNEQFF	TGTGCCTGGAGTGTACAGGGGACTAGCCGGAATGAGCAGTTCTTC
TRBJ2-3	-	TRBV15	-	CATSRDGGQGRVTDTQYF	TGTGCCACCAGCAGAGATGGGGGCCAGGGGCGCGTCACAGATACGCAGTATTTT
TRBJ2-2	-	TRBV4-3	-	CASRRAESGELFF	TGCGCCAGCAGAAGGGCGGAGAGCGGGGAGCTGTTTTTT
TRBJ2-2	few	TRBV4-3	-	CASSQEDQSSTGELFF	TGCGCCAGCAGCCAAGAGGACCAGTCCAGCACCGGGGAGCTGTTTTTT
TRBJ1-5	many	TRBV6-1	TRBD1	CASGDRGRGQPQHF	TGTGCCAGCGGGGACAGGGGGCGAGGACAGCCCCAGCATTTT
TRBJ2-1	few	TRBV7-9	-	CASSLARDYNEQFF	TGTGCCAGCAGCTTAGCCCGGGACTACAATGAGCAGTTCTTC
TRBJ2-2	few	TRBV20-1	-	CSASLRMNTGELFF	TGCAGTGCTAGCCTCAGAATGAACACCGGGGAGCTGTTTTTT